These 4 T cell receptor beta chains were sequenced from one sample in a study of CXCR3-negative and CXCR3-positive naive CD8 T cells. In preparing the TRB cDNA libraries, 5' RACE with UMI labels was used. After re-calling the 5' RACE reads, TCRdb lists one entry per CDR3 protein, DNA absent. In all, the sample yields tens of thousands of distinct CDR3 sequences. The sample consisted of memory CD8+ T cells from blood. The receptors here all came from a human donor in good health. Some clones in this sample may be carry-over from other donors' samples.

The gene calls are TRBV20-1 and TRBJ2-7. CDR1 is DFQATT, CDR2 SNEGSKA, per germline (reference sequence). The CDR3 runs to 15 residues. The CDR3 loop reads CSARDRTDTTYEQYF.

The chain has TRBV6-5 and TRBJ1-6. The length of the CDR3 is 15 residues. CDR1 and CDR2 from the germline V gene are MNHEY and SVGAGI. CDR3 amino acids: CASSYRVQNNSPLHF.

The chain combines TRBV5-5 with TRBJ1-5; TCRdb's assignment of TRBD1 cannot be checked, as there is no DNA. The CDR3 length is 15 residues. The V gene's germline CDR1 is SGHKS and CDR2 YYEKEE (reference sequence). The CDR3 sequence: CASSSSWTLGEPQHF.

This chain connects TRBV5-4 to TRBJ2-7; TCRdb selects TRBD2, and the lack of DNA leaves this call unchecked. Germline V CDR1 and CDR2: SGHNT, YYREEE (reference sequence). This CDR3 has 15 amino acids. The CDR3 region is CASSSPDRGYYEQYF. The full variable domain, with the rest looked up from reference TRBV5-4 and TRBJ2-7, is ETGVTQSPTHLIKTRGQQVTLRCSSQSGHNTVSWYQQALGQGPQFIFQYYREEENGRGNFPPRFSGLQFPNYSSELNVNALELDDSALYLCASSSPDRGYYEQYFGPGTRLTVT.